This T cell receptor (beta chain) was documented in a study of shared clonotypes between healthy human individuals. This clone appeared once. Repertoires were generated with immunoSEQ multiplex PCR, while TCRdb's copy carries only in-frame clones and drops some. The sample includes more than 400,000 clones, about 96% seen only once; the top ten take approximately 0.06%. The V gene's germline CDR1 is SGHNT and CDR2 YYREEE (reference sequence). This CDR3 is built from 15 residues. Trimming shortened V by 0 bases and J by 6 bases, and 12 bases separated the two germline ends. CD45RA+ naive and CD45RA-negative memory subsets were separated from CD4+ cells.

The chain joins TRBV5-4 to TRBJ2-2; D remains unclear. This clonotype was sampled from a young woman in good health. Input material: naive CD4+ T cells sorted from blood. Subset: CD45RA+ positively selected. CDR3 sequence reads: CASSLASRVAGELFF. Here the CDR3 DNA reads TGTGCCAGCAGCTTGGCCTCTCGGGTCGCCGGGGAGCTGTTTTTT.